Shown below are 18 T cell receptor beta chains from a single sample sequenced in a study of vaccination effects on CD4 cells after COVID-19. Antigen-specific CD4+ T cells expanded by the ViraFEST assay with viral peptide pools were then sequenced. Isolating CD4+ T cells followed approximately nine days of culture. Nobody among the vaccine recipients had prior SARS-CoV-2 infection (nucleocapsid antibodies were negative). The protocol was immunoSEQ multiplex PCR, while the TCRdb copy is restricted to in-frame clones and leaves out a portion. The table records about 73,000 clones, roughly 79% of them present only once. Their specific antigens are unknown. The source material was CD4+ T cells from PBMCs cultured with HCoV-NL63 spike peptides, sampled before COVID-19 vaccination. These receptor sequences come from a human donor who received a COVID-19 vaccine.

CDR3 in amino acids: CASSFRDSYNEQFF. Here the CDR3 DNA reads TGCGCCAGCAGCTTTCGGGACTCCTACAATGAGCAGTTCTTC. The chain carries TRBV5-1 and TRBJ2-1; D possibly corresponds to TRBD2 (5 bases). CDR1 is SGHRS and CDR2 is YFSETQ in the germline V gene. The CDR3 contains 14 residues. V lost 2 bases, J lost 0 bases, and 6 bases lay in between.

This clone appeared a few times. DNA for the CDR3: TGTGCCAGCAGCTTAGGAGGACCGGACTCTGGAAACACCATATATTTT. Translated: CASSLGGPDSGNTIYF. V usage is TRBV7-7 and J usage is TRBJ1-3; D not resolved. Looked up from germline, CDR1 is SSHAT and CDR2 is FNYEAQ (reference sequence). V was trimmed by 1 base and J by 0 bases, leaving 10 bases between them. This CDR3 has 16 amino acids.

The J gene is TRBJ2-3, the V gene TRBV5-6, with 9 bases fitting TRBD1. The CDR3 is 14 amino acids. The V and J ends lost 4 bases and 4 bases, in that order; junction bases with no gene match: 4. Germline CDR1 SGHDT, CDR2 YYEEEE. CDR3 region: CASSRQGGADTQYF. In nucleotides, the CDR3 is TGTGCCAGCAGCCGACAGGGGGGGGCAGATACGCAGTATTTT.

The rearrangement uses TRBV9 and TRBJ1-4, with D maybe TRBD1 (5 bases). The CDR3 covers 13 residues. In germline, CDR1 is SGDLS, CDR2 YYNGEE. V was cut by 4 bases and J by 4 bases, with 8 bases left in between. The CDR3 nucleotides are TGTGCCAGCAGCCGGGACGTTAATGAAAAACTGTTTTTT. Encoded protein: CASSRDVNEKLFF.

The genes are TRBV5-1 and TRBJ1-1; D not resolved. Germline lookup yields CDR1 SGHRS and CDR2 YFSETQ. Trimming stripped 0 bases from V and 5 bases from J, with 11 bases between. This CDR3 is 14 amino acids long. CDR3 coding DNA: TGCGCCAGCAGCTTGGATTATGGGCCAACTGAAGCTTTCTTT. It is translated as CASSLDYGPTEAFF.

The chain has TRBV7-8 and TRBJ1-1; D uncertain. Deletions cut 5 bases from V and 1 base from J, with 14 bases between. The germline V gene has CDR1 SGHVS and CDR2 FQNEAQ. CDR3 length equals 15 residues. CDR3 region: CASSHREVRNTEAFF. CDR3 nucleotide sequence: TGTGCCAGCAGCCACCGTGAGGTGCGGAACACTGAAGCTTTCTTT.

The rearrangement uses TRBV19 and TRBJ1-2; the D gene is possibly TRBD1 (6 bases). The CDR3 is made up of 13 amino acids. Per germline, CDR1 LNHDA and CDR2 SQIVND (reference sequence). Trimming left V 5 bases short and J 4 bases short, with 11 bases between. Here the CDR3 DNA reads TGTGCCAGTAGTTCTAGGGGGTTCTATGGCTACACCTTC. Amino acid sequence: CASSSRGFYGYTF.

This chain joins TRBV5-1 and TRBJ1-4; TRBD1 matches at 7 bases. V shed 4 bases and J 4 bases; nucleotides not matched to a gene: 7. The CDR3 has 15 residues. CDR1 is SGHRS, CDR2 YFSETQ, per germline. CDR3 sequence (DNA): TGCGCCAGCAGCACCCGGGACAGTATTAATGAAAAACTGTTTTTT. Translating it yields CASSTRDSINEKLFF.

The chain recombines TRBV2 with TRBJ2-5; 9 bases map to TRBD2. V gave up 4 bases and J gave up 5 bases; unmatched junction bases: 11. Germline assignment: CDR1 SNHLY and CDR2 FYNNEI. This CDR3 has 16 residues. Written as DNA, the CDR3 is TGTGCCAGCAGTGGGAAAGCGGGGGGCCGGGGGGAGACCCAGTACTTC. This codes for CASSGKAGGRGETQYF.

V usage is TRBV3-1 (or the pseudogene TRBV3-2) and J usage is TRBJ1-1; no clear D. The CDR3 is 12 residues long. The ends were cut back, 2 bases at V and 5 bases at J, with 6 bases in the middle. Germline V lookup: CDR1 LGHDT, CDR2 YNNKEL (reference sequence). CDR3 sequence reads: CASSQLGTEAFF. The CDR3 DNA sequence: TGTGCCAGCAGCCAACTGGGGACTGAAGCTTTCTTT.

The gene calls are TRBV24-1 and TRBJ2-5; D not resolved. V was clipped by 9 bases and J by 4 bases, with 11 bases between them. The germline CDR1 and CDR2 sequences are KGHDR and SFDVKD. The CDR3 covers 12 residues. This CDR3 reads CATYWGRETQYF. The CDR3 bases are TGTGCCACCTATTGGGGTCGAGAGACCCAGTACTTC.

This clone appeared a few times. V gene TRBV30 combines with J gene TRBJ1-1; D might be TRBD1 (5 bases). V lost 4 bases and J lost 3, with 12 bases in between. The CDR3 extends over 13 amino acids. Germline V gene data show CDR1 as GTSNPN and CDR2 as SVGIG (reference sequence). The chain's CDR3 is CAWNRGLDTEAFF. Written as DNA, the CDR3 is TGTGCCTGGAATAGGGGCCTTGACACTGAAGCTTTCTTT.

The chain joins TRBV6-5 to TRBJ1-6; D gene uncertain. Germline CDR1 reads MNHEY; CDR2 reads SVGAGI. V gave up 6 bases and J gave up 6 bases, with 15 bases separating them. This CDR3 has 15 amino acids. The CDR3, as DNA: TGTGCCAGCAGCGGCTCCCGGGGTGGTAATTCACCCCTCCACTTT. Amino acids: CASSGSRGGNSPLHF.

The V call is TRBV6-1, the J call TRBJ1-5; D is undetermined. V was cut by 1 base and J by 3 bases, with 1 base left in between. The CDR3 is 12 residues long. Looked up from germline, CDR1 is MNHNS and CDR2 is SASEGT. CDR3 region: CASSEVNQPQHF. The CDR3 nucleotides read TGTGCCAGCAGTGAAGTCAATCAGCCCCAGCATTTT.

This CDR3 reads CASSATGRPMNAFF. The CDR3 region has the DNA TGTGCCAGTAGTGCTACGGGACGGCCCATGAATGCTTTCTTT. This chain uses TRBV19 with TRBJ1-1; D is possibly TRBD1 (5 bases). The germline V and J ends were trimmed by 5 bases and 11 bases, with 21 bases remaining between them. CDR1 is LNHDA and CDR2 is SQIVND in the germline V gene (reference sequence). The CDR3 consists of 14 residues.

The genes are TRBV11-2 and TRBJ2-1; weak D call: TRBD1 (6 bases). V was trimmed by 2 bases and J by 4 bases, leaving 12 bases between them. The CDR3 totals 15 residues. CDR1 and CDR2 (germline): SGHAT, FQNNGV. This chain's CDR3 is CASSLYRAPYNEQFF. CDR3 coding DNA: TGTGCCAGCAGCTTATACAGGGCTCCATACAATGAGCAGTTCTTC.

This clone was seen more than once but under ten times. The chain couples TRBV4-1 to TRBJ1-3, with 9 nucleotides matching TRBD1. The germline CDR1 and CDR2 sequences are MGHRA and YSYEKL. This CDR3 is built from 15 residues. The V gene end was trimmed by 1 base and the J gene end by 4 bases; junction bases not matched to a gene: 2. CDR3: CASSQAGTGGNTIYF. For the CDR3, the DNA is TGCGCCAGCAGCCAAGCCGGGACAGGGGGAAACACCATATATTTT.

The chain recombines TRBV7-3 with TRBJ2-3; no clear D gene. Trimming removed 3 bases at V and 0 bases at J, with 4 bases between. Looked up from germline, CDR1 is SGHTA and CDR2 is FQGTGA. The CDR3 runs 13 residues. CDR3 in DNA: TGTGCCAGCAGCTTCTCTAGCACAGATACGCAGTATTTT. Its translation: CASSFSSTDTQYF.